This T cell receptor beta chain was sequenced during a study of CD8+ T cells in alopecia areata. Study-level information: The study gave treated patients oral tofacitinib at 5 to 10 mg twice daily.

General study points: The study found that many expanded lesional clones persisted in scalp and blood during tofacitinib. Given one nonresponder, whether baseline CD8+ expansion relates to response remains uncertain.

cDNA prepared by RNA extraction and subsequent reverse transcription served as the template for sequencing. The data were produced by immunoSEQ multiplex PCR, yet TCRdb's version contains in-frame clones alone and is incomplete. In the table there are around 200,000 clones, about three fifths of which are singletons. Trimming cost V 5 bases and J 1 base, with 8 bases left between them. The CDR3 is made up of 13 amino acids. Germline V gene data show CDR1 as SGHTA and CDR2 as FQGNSA. This sample's treatment: oral pan-JAK inhibitor, 5-10 mg twice daily. Individuals with alopecia areata gave both lesional scalp punch biopsies and peripheral blood for collection. Concerning this clone itself: Antigen unknown.

The sample consisted of CD4+ T cells sorted from blood, taken at week 4, from a patient treated with tofacitinib. The receptor was isolated from a human donor with alopecia areata. The chain has TRBV7-2 and TRBJ1-1, with unresolved D. The CDR3: CASSPRWNTEAFF. The CDR3 DNA follows: TGTGCCAGCAGCCCCCGCTGGAACACTGAAGCTTTCTTT.